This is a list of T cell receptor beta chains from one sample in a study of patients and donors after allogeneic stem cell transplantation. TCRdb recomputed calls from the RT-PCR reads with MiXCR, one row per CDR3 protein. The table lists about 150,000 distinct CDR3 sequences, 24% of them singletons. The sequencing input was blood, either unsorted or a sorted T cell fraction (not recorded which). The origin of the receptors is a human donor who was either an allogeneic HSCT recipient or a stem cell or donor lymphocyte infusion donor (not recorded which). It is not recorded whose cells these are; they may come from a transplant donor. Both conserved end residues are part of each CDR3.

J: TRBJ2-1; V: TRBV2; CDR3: CASDFSYNEQFF
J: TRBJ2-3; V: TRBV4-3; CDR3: CASSQDPQRGRAEDTQYF
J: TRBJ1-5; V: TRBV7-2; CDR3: CASSLISGGQGGQPQHF
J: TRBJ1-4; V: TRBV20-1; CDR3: CSARGPVPFGEKLFF
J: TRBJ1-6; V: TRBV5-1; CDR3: CASSSLPTGIVDSPLHF
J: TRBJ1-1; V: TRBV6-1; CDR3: CASSSRTGGGCFF
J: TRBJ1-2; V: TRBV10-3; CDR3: CAISEVQGNGYTF
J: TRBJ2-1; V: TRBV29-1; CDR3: CSVEYGREGEQFF
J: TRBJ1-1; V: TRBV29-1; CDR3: CSVEVIRLGVWEAFF
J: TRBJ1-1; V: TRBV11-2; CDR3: CASSFDGGTEAFF
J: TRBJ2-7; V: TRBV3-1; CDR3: CASSQDLAGPPYEQYF
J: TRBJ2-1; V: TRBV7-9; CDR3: CASRDLAGSYNEQFF
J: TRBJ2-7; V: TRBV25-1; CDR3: CASSAPGQGYEQYF
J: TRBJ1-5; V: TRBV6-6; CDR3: CASRDRGLANQPQHF
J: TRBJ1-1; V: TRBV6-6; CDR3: CASSHRAPEAFF
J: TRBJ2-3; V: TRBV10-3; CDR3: CAIRGEGTQYF
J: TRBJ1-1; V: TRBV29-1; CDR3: CSVEVVGSLWAFF
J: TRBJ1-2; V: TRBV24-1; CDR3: CATSDRGGLNYGYTF
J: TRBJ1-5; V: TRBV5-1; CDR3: CASSLEPGIGQPQHF
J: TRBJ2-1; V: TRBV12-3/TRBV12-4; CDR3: CASRRGSGLRLGEQFF
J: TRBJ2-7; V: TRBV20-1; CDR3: CSARSGTSENYEQYF
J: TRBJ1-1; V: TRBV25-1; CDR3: CASSEYQEGDTAEAFF
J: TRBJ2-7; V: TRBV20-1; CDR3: CSARVPQGTSYEQYF
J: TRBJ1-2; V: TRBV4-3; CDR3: CASSQDEGTSSNYGYTF
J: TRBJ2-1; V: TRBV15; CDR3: CATSRDWLAGNEQFF
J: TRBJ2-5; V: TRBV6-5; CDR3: CASRMAGDETQYF
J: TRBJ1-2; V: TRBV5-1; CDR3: CASSAYGGGYGYTF
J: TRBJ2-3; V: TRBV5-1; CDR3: CASSRTSGSVADTQYF
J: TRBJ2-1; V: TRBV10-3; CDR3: CAISDPQGIPYNEQFF
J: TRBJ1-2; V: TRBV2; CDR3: CASNQKLNYGYTF
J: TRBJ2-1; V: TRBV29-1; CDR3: CSVDREEFF